One and the same sample provided the 2 T cell receptor beta chains below, sequenced in a study of regulatory T cells in long-lasting Graves disease. Construction of the TCR beta libraries employed iRepertoire HTBI primers in conjunction with Arm-PCR of CDR3 regions. TCRdb re-analysed the multiplex PCR reads in MiXCR, keeping a single row per CDR3 protein. This sample has around 460,000 distinct CDR3 sequences, with 20% to 25% found just once. The time point denotes: persistent/refractory GD, antithyroid drugs over 5 years with positive TRAb. Generation of the TCR library employed RNA extracted from PBMCs. The sequences come from peripheral blood mononuclear cells (PBMCs), collected when the disease was refractory, from a patient treated with antithyroid drugs. Receptor source: a female donor with Graves disease.

A few counts support this clonotype. CDR3 sequence (DNA): TGTGCCAGCCGCTGGAAAGCGGGAGGGTCAGAGACCCAGTACTTC. Translating gives CASRWKAGGSETQYF. The chain joins TRBV7-2 to TRBJ2-5; 10 nucleotides align to TRBD2. From germline, CDR1 is SGHTA and CDR2 FQGNSA. Trimming removed 8 bases from V and 4 bases from J; junction bases left unmatched: 10. The CDR3 has 15 residues. The variable domain in full, completed from reference TRBV7-2 and TRBJ2-5, reads GAGVSQSPSNKVTEKGKDVELRCDPISGHTALYWYRQSLGQGLEFLIYFQGNSAPDKSGLPSDRFSAERTGGSVSTLTIQRTQQEDSAVYLCASRWKAGGSETQYFGPGTRLLVL.

The chain combines TRBV30 with TRBJ1-2, with no clear D. The V end lost 2 bases, the J end lost 5 bases, and 15 bases lay between the germline ends. Germline V gene data show CDR1 as GTSNPN and CDR2 as SVGIG (reference sequence). The CDR3 is made up of 14 amino acids. The CDR3 DNA sequence: TGTGCCTGGAGTCCCCCCAGAGCTCCTTATGGCTACACCTTC. Its translation: CAWSPPRAPYGYTF.